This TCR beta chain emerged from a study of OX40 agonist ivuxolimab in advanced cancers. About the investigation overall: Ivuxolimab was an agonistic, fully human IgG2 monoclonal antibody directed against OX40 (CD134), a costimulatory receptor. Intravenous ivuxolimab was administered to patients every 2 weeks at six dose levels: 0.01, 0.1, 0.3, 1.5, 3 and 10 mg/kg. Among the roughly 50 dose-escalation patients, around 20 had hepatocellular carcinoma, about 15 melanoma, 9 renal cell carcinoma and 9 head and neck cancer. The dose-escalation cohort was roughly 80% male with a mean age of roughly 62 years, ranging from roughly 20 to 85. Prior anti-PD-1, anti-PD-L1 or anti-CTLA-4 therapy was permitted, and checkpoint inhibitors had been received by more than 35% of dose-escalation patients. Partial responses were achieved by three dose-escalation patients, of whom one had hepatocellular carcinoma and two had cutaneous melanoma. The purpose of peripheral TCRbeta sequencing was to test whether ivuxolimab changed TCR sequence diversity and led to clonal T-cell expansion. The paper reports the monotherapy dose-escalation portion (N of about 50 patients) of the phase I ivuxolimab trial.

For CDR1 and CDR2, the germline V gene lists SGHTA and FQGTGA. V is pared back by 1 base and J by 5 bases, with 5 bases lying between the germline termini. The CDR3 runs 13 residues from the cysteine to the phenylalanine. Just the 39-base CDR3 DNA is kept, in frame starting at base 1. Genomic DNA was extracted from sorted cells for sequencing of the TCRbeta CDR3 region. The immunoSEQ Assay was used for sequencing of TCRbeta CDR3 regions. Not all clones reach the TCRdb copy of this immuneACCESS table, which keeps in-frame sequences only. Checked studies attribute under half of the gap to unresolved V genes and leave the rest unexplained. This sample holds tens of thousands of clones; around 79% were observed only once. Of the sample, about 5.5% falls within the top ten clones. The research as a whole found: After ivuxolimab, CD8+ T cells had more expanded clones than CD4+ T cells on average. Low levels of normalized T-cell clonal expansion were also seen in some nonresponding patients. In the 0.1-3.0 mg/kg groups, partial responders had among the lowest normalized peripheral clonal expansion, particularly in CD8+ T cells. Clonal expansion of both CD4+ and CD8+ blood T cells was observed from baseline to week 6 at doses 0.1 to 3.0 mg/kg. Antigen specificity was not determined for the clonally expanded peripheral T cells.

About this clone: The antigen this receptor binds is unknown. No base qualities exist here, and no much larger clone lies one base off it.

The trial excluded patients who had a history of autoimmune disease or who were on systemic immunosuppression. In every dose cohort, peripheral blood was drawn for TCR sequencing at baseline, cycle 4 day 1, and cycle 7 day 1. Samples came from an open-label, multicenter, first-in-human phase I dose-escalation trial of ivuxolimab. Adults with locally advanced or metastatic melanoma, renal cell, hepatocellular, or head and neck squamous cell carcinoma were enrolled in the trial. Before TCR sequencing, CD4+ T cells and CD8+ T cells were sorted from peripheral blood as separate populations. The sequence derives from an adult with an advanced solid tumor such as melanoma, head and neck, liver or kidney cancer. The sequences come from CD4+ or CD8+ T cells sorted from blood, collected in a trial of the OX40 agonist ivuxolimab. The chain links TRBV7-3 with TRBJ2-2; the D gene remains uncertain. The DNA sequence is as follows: TGTGCCAGCAGCTTAATCCCGACCGGGGAGCTGTTTTTT. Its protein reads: CASSLIPTGELFF.